Presented here are 30 T cell receptor beta chains from one specimen sequenced in a study of T cell changes during pregnancy in multiple sclerosis. The repertoire was sequenced with immunoSEQ multiplex PCR; TCRdb's copy has only in-frame clones and lacks some. The sample has some 60,000 clones, over 85% seen once. This sample comprised CD4+ T cells from peripheral blood mononuclear cells, obtained before pregnancy. The source is a female donor with multiple sclerosis, enrolled in a pregnancy study.

V is TRBV28 and J is TRBJ2-2, with D maybe TRBD2 (6 bases). CDR1 is MDHEN, CDR2 SYDVKM, per germline. The ends were cut back, 7 bases at V and 2 bases at J, with 17 bases in the middle. The CDR3 loop spans 16 amino acids. The CDR3 sequence: CASMRRGTQNTGELFF. The CDR3, as DNA: TGTGCCAGCATGAGGAGGGGAACGCAAAACACCGGGGAGCTGTTTTTT.

The chain uses TRBV7-2 and TRBJ1-5; perhaps TRBD1 as D (5 bases). The CDR3 is 13 residues long. V gave up 6 bases and J gave up 4 bases, with 10 bases separating them. Germline lookup yields CDR1 SGHTA and CDR2 FQGNSA. This CDR3 is CASSTGVNQPQHF. DNA for the CDR3: TGTGCCAGCAGTACGGGGGTTAATCAGCCCCAGCATTTT.

V gene TRBV20-1 combines with J gene TRBJ2-3; the D is unclear. Deletions cut 5 bases from V and 6 bases from J, with 9 bases between. The CDR3 covers 11 residues. Germline CDR1 DFQATT, CDR2 SNEGSKA (reference sequence). The CDR3 reads CSARFPDTQYF. Written as DNA, the CDR3 is TGCAGTGCTCGTTTCCCGGATACGCAGTATTTT.

The chain carries TRBV19 and TRBJ2-2, with 8 positions matching TRBD1. CDR3 length equals 15 residues. Germline V CDR1 and CDR2: LNHDA, SQIVND (reference sequence). V shed 7 bases and J 9 bases; nucleotides not matched to a gene: 13. CDR3 residues: CASNPRQGARRELFF. For the CDR3, the DNA is TGTGCCAGTAATCCCCGTCAGGGGGCACGGAGGGAGCTGTTTTTT.

The chain joins TRBV6-1 to TRBJ2-4, with unresolved D. The V end lost 2 bases, the J end lost 2 bases, and 10 bases lay between the germline ends. Germline CDR1 MNHNS, CDR2 SASEGT. The CDR3 covers 15 residues. The CDR3 region has the DNA TGTGCCAGCAGTGAACCCACATATTCCAAAAACATTCAGTACTTC. Its translation: CASSEPTYSKNIQYF.

The rearrangement uses TRBV14 and TRBJ2-5; D gene ambiguous. Trimming took off 6 bases at V and 1 base at J, with 18 bases between the two ends. The CDR3 runs to 16 residues. CDR1 is SGHDN and CDR2 is FVKESK in the germline V gene. CDR3 in amino acids: CASRSSLDLRQETQYF. CDR3 bases: TGTGCCAGCAGGAGCTCGCTAGACCTGCGCCAAGAGACCCAGTACTTC.

Comment on this clone: Germline and junction disagree at one end, which may indicate a read error. The chain joins TRBV7-9 to TRBJ2-5; D perhaps matches TRBD1 (5 bases). Germline-derived CDR1 and CDR2 are SEHNR and FQNEAQ (reference sequence). The CDR3 runs to 15 residues. The CDR3 is CASSLRQNIQEPQYF. Written as DNA, the CDR3 is TGTGCCAGCAGCTTAAGACAGAATATCCAAGAGCCCCAGTACTTC.

This chain links TRBV30 with TRBJ1-2; D possibly corresponds to TRBD1 (5 bases). V was trimmed by 2 bases and J by 2 bases, leaving 9 bases between them. Germline loops: CDR1 GTSNPN, CDR2 SVGIG (reference sequence). This CDR3 spans 13 amino acids. The CDR3 spells CAWSTGANYGYTF. CDR3 bases: TGTGCCTGGAGTACAGGAGCGAACTATGGCTACACCTTC.

The rearrangement joins TRBV7-3 to TRBJ2-1; the D gene is possibly TRBD1 (5 bases). Germline V gene sequence: CDR1 SGHTA, CDR2 FQGTGA. This CDR3 is built from 14 residues. With 3 bases removed from V and 6 bases from J, the gap between germline ends came to 12 bases. CDR3 amino acids: CASSLPGSVNEQFF. DNA for the CDR3: TGTGCCAGCAGCTTGCCAGGGTCGGTCAATGAGCAGTTCTTC.

This sequence joins TRBV9 and TRBJ1-4; 11 bases are a match to TRBD1. Trimming removed 0 bases from V and 8 bases from J; junction bases left unmatched: 3. Germline V lookup: CDR1 SGDLS, CDR2 YYNGEE. The CDR3 runs 15 residues. The CDR3 DNA is TGTGCCAGCAGCGTAGGGGGGACAGGGGGAGAAAAACTGTTTTTT. Translated: CASSVGGTGGEKLFF.

J is TRBJ2-5 and V is TRBV7-9, with TRBD1 identical over 10 bases. The CDR3 length is 16 residues. Germline loops: CDR1 SEHNR, CDR2 FQNEAQ (reference sequence). J was trimmed by 1 base and V by 6 bases; bases with no gene match: 8. In DNA form, the CDR3 reads TGTGCCAGCAGTCGTGGACAGGGGGAGATCCAAGAGACCCAGTACTTC. It yields the protein CASSRGQGEIQETQYF. Based on the CDR3 plus reference TRBV7-9 and TRBJ2-5, the full variable domain is DTGVSQNPRHKITKRGQNVTFRCDPISEHNRLYWYRQTLGQGPEFLTYFQNEAQLEKSRLLSDRFSAERPKGSFSTLEIQRTEQGDSAMYLCASSRGQGEIQETQYFGPGTRLLVL.

The DNA of the CDR3 is TGTGCCAGCAGCTTAGAGCAGGGCAGCTATGAGCAGTTCTTC. Translated, it gives CASSLEQGSYEQFF. The chain employs TRBV7-2 and TRBJ2-1; D possibly corresponds to TRBD1 (5 bases). Germline CDR1 and CDR2: SGHTA and FQGNSA. The V gene lost 1 base and the J gene lost 8 bases, with 12 bases spanning the gap. This CDR3 contains 14 residues.

This clone occurred once. This chain links TRBV9 with TRBJ2-1; the D gene is possibly TRBD2 (5 bases). Germline-derived CDR1 and CDR2 are SGDLS and YYNGEE. The V end was cut by 2 bases, the J end by 15 bases, with 24 bases between. CDR3 length: 15 amino acids. The CDR3 is CASSVSGRGESFPFF. CDR3 nucleotides: TGTGCCAGCAGCGTCAGCGGTCGGGGAGAGTCTTTCCCGTTCTTC.

CDR3 protein: CASTATGRFTEAFF. The CDR3 DNA reads TGTGCCAGCACCGCGACAGGTCGGTTCACTGAAGCTTTCTTT. The gene calls are TRBV28 and TRBJ1-1, with a possible D match to TRBD1 (6 bases). Per germline, CDR1 MDHEN and CDR2 SYDVKM. The CDR3 is 14 amino acids. V lost 7 bases to trimming and J lost 4 bases, with 16 bases between them.

The rearrangement links TRBV27 to TRBJ2-3; 10 positions match TRBD1. Germline CDR1 and CDR2: MNHEY and SMNVEV (reference sequence). J gave up 4 bases and V 3 bases, and 4 bases lay outside the gene matches. The CDR3 consists of 15 residues. CDR3 sequence: CASSFRQGAADTQYF. CDR3 nucleotide sequence: TGTGCCAGCAGTTTTCGACAGGGGGCCGCAGATACGCAGTATTTT.

A single count supports this clone. The genes are TRBV6-5 and TRBJ2-5, with D tentatively TRBD1 (7 bases). V lost 2 bases and J 1 base, leaving 11 bases between the germline ends. The CDR3 runs to 15 residues. CDR1 is MNHEY and CDR2 is SVGAGI in the germline V gene. CDR3 residues: CASSYNRGGQETQYF. CDR3 sequence (DNA): TGTGCCAGCAGTTACAACAGGGGAGGCCAAGAGACCCAGTACTTC.

The chain recombines TRBV28 with TRBJ1-2, with TRBD1 as a possible D gene (6 bases). CDR3 length: 15 residues. Trimming stripped 1 base from V and 7 bases from J, with 16 bases between. Germline assignment: CDR1 MDHEN and CDR2 SYDVKM. In DNA form, the CDR3 reads TGTGCCAGCAGTTTATCAGGGGTGGGAAGGGGTGGCTACACCTTC. Translated, it gives CASSLSGVGRGGYTF.

The chain's CDR3 is CASAGSNSGNTIYF. Written as DNA, the CDR3 is TGTGCCTCAGCCGGGTCCAACTCTGGAAACACCATATATTTT. This chain connects TRBV14 to TRBJ1-3; D gene unclear. The length of the CDR3 is 14 residues. The germline V gene has CDR1 SGHDN and CDR2 FVKESK. Trimming cost V 11 bases and J 0 bases, with 14 bases left between them.

J is TRBJ2-3 and V is TRBV5-1, with D perhaps TRBD1 (6 bases). Trimming removed 5 bases at V and 4 bases at J, with 20 bases between. The CDR3 sequence is 16 residues long. Germline V gives CDR1 SGHRS, CDR2 YFSETQ. This chain's CDR3 is CASRLTQGGFPDTQYF. The CDR3 DNA reads TGCGCCAGCAGACTTACACAGGGTGGATTCCCAGATACGCAGTATTTT.

The chain combines TRBV30 with TRBJ1-1; 7 bases line up with TRBD1. Losses at the gene ends were 5 bases for V and 4 bases for J; bases not matched to a gene: 7. This CDR3 has 13 amino acids. Germline V gives CDR1 GTSNPN, CDR2 SVGIG (reference sequence). The CDR3: CAWLDRVGTEAFF. The CDR3 DNA reads as TGTGCCTGGCTAGACAGGGTAGGCACTGAAGCTTTCTTT.

This clone was counted once. The rearrangement joins TRBV11-2 to TRBJ2-7; D gene unclear. The germline CDR1 and CDR2 sequences are SGHAT and FQNNGV. The CDR3 sequence is 10 residues long. V was pared by 5 bases and J by 3 bases, with 2 bases between. DNA for the CDR3: TGTGCCAGCAGCCACTACGAGCAGTACTTC. Translation: CASSHYEQYF.

This chain connects TRBV13 to TRBJ1-2, with 8 bases matching TRBD1. With 1 base clipped from V and 7 bases from J, the junction kept 23 bases outside the gene matches. The CDR3 has 20 residues. Per germline, CDR1 PRHDT and CDR2 FYEKMQ (reference sequence). CDR3 coding DNA: TGTGCCAGCAGCTTAGTAGTCGAGGGGACAGGACAGGGAACCTCCGGTGGCTACACCTTC. This encodes CASSLVVEGTGQGTSGGYTF.

The chain joins TRBV28 to TRBJ2-6, with D possibly being TRBD1 (6 bases). Germline values: CDR1 MDHEN, CDR2 SYDVKM. The CDR3 is 16 amino acids. V gave up 6 bases and J gave up 0 bases, with 12 bases separating them. The CDR3 is CASRPGQFSGANVLTF. The CDR3 DNA follows: TGTGCCAGCAGACCCGGACAGTTCTCTGGGGCCAACGTCCTGACTTTC.

This clone was seen only once. The chain is built from TRBV7-9 and TRBJ1-2, with 10 bases fitting TRBD1. CDR1 is SEHNR, CDR2 FQNEAQ, per germline (reference sequence). This CDR3 has 13 amino acids. J gave up 8 bases and V 4 bases, and 4 bases lay outside the gene matches. CDR3 region: CASSYGTGDGYTF. CDR3 DNA: TGTGCCAGCAGCTACGGGACAGGGGACGGCTACACCTTC. The whole variable domain, remainder taken from reference TRBV7-9 and TRBJ1-2, is DTGVSQNPRHKITKRGQNVTFRCDPISEHNRLYWYRQTLGQGPEFLTYFQNEAQLEKSRLLSDRFSAERPKGSFSTLEIQRTEQGDSAMYLCASSYGTGDGYTFGSGTRLTVV.

This sequence joins TRBV7-2 and TRBJ2-3, with TRBD2 as a possible D gene (5 bases). Germline loops: CDR1 SGHTA, CDR2 FQGNSA. V was trimmed by 5 bases and J by 6 bases, leaving 9 bases between them. There are 12 residues in the CDR3. The CDR3: CASSQSGDTQYF. The CDR3 DNA reads TGTGCCAGCAGCCAATCGGGGGATACGCAGTATTTT.

The sample holds one count of this clone. The rearrangement joins TRBV11-2 to TRBJ1-1, with D hard to call. Trimming stripped 5 bases from V and 1 base from J, with 8 bases between. The CDR3 covers 13 residues. CDR1 and CDR2 from the germline V gene are SGHAT and FQNNGV. CDR3 DNA: TGTGCCAGCAGCAACCGACAGAACACTGAAGCTTTCTTT. It is translated as CASSNRQNTEAFF.

This rearrangement joins TRBV19 to TRBJ1-5; D possibly corresponds to TRBD1 (5 bases). With 7 bases removed from V and 5 bases from J, the gap between germline ends came to 12 bases. The germline CDR1 and CDR2 sequences are LNHDA and SQIVND (reference sequence). The CDR3 sequence is 13 residues long. CDR3 sequence: CASMGQLYQPQHF. The CDR3 nucleotides read TGTGCCAGTATGGGGCAGTTATATCAGCCCCAGCATTTT.

The V and J genes are TRBV4-3 and TRBJ2-7; TRBD1 aligns across 8 bases. V trimming: 0 bases; J trimming: 1 base; junction bases outside the gene matches: 5. CDR1 LGHNA and CDR2 YSLEER come from the germline V gene. The CDR3 contains 16 residues. The CDR3 region has the DNA TGCGCCAGCAGCCAAGAACCCCGACAGGGGTCCTACGAGCAGTACTTC. Translated: CASSQEPRQGSYEQYF.

A single count supports this clone. The genes are TRBV5-1 and TRBJ1-5; TRBD1 matches at 8 bases. With V trimmed by 1 base and J by 6 bases, 12 bases remained unmatched. This CDR3 has 17 amino acids. The germline gives CDR1 SGHRS, CDR2 YFSETQ. The CDR3 nucleotides read TGCGCCAGCAGCTTGAGTCGTAGACAGGGGTATAGTCAGCCCCAGCATTTT. Residues: CASSLSRRQGYSQPQHF.

This clone was detected only once. CDR3 sequence: CASSTSTGLPYEQYF. CDR3 coding DNA: TGTGCCAGTAGTACCTCGACAGGGTTGCCCTACGAGCAGTACTTC. The chain employs TRBV19 and TRBJ2-7; 7 bases map to TRBD1. The CDR3 has 15 residues. Germline CDR1 reads LNHDA; CDR2 reads SQIVND (reference sequence). The V segment lost 4 bases and the J segment 2 bases; nucleotides outside the gene matches: 8.